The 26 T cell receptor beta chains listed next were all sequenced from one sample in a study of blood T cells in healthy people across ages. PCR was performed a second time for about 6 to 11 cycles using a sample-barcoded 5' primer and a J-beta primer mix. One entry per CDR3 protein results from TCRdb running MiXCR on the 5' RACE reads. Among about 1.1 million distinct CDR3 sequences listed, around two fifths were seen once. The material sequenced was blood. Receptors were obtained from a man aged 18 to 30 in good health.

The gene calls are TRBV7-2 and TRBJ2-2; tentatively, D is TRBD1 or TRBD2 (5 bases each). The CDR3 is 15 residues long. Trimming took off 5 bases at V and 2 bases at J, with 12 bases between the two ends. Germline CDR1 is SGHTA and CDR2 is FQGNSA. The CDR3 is CASSRRDGNTGELFF. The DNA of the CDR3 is TGTGCCAGCAGCCGTCGGGACGGAAACACCGGGGAGCTGTTTTTT.

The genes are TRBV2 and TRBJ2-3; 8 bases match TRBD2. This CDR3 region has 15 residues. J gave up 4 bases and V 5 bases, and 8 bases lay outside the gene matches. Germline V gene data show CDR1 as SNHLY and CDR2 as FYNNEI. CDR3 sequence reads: CASSPSTAGADTQYF. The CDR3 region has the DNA TGTGCCAGCAGTCCGTCGACAGCGGGGGCAGATACGCAGTATTTT.

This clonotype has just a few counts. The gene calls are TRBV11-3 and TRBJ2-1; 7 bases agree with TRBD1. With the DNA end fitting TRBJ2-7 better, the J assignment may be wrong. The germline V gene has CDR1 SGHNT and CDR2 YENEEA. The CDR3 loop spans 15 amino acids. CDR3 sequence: CASSPRDSSYNEQYF. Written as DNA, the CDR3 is TGTGCCAGCAGTCCCCGGGACAGCTCCTACAATGAGCAGTACTTC.

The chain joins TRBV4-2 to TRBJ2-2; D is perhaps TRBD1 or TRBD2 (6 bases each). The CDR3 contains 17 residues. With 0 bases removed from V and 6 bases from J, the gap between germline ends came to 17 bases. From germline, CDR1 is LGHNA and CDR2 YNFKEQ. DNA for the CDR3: TGTGCCAGCAGCCAAGATCTCGGGGGCAGGTTGGCCGGGGAGCTGTTTTTT. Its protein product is CASSQDLGGRLAGELFF.

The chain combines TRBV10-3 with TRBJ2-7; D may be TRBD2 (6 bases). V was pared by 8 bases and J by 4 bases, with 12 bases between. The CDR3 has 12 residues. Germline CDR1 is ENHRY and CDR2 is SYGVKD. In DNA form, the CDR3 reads TGTGCCATCGGCGGGGTGTCTTACGAGCAGTACTTC. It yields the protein CAIGGVSYEQYF.

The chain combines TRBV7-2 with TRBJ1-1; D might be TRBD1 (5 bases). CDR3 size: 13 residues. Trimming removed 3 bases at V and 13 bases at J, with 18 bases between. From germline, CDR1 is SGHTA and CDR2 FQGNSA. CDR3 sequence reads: CASSLKGTAQGFF. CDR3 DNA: TGTGCCAGCAGCTTGAAGGGGACGGCTCAGGGTTTCTTT.

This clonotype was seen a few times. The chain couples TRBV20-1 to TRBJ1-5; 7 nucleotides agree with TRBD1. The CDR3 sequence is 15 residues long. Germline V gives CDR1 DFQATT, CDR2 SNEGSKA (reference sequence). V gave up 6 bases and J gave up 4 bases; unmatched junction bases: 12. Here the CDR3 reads CSAWPVWDSNQPQHF. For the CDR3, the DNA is TGCAGTGCGTGGCCGGTTTGGGACAGTAATCAGCCCCAGCATTTT.

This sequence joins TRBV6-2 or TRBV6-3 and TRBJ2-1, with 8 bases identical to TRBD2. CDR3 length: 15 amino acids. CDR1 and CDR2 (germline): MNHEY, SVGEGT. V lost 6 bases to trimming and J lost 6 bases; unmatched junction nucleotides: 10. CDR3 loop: CASSRDGGAINEQFF. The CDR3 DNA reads TGTGCCAGCAGCCGGGACGGGGGGGCCATCAATGAGCAGTTCTTC.

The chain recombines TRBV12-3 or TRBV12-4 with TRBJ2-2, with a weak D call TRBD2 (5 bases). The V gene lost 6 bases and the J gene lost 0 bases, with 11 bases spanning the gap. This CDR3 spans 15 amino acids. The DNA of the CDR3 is TGTGCCAGCAGGGACGGACTGGCGAACACCGGGGAGCTGTTTTTT. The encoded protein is CASRDGLANTGELFF.

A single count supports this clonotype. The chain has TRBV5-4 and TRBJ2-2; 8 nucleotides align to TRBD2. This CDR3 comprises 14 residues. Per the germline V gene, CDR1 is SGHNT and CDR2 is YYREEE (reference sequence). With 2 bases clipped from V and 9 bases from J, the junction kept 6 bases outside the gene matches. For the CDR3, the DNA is TGTGCCAGCAGCTTTTCGGGGGGGCCCCGGGAGCTGTTTTTT. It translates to CASSFSGGPRELFF.

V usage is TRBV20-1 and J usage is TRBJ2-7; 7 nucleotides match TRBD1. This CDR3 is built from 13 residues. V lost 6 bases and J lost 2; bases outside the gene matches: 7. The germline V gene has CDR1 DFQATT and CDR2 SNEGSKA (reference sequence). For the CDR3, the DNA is TGCAGTGCGCAGACAGGGTCGGCCTACGAGCAGTACTTC. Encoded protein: CSAQTGSAYEQYF.

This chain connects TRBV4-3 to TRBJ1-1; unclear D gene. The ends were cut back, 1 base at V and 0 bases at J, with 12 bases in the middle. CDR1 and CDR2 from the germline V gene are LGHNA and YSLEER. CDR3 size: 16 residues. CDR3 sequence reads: CASSQVFYNMNTEAFF. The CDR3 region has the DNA TGCGCCAGCAGCCAAGTTTTCTACAACATGAACACTGAAGCTTTCTTT.

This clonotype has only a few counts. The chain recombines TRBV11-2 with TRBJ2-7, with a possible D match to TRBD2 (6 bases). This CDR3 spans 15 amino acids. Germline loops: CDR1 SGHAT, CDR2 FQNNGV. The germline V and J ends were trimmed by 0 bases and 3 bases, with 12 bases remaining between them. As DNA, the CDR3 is TGTGCCAGCAGCTTAGATAGGTGGGGGGACTACGAGCAGTACTTC. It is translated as CASSLDRWGDYEQYF.

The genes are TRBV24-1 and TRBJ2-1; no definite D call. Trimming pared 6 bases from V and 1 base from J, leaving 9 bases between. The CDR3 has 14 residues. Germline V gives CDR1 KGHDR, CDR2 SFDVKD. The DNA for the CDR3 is TGTGCCACCAGTCCCACGTCGTCCTACAATGAGCAGTTCTTC. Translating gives CATSPTSSYNEQFF.

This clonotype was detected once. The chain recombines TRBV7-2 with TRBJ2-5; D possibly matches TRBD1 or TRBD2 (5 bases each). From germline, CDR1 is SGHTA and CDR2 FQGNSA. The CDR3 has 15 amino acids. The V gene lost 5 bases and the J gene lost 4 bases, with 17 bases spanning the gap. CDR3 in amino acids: CASSPNRGGIETQYF. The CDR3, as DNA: TGTGCCAGCAGCCCGAATCGTGGGGGTATAGAGACCCAGTACTTC.

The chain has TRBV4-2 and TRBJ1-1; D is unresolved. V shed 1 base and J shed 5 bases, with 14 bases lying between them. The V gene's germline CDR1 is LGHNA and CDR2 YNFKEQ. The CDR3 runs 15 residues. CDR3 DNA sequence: TGTGCCAGCAGCCAAGGGGTCTCGGGCAGGACTGAAGCTTTCTTT. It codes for CASSQGVSGRTEAFF.

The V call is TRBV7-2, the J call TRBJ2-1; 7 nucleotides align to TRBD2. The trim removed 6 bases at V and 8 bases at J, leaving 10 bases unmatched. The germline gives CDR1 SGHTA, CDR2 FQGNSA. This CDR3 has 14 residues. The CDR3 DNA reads TGTGCCAGCAGGGTAAGGACTAGTATCGATGAGCAGTTCTTC. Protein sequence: CASRVRTSIDEQFF.

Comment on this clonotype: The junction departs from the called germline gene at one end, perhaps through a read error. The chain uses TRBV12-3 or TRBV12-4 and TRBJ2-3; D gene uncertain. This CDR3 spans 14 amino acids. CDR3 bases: TGTGCCAGCAGTGTTCCCGGCTCCACAAATACGCAGTATTTT. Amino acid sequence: CASSVPGSTNTQYF.

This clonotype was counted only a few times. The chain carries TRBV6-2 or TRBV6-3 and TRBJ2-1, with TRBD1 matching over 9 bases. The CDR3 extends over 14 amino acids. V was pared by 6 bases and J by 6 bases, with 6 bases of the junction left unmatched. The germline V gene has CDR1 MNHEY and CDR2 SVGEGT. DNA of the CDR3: TGTGCCAGCAGCCGGGACAGGGAAATCAATGAGCAGTTCTTC. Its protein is CASSRDREINEQFF.

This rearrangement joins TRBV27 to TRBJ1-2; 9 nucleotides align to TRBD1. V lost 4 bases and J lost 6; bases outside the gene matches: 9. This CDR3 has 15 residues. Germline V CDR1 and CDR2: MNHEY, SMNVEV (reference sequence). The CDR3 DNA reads TGTGCCAGCAGTTGGAGCCCGACAGGGGGGGATGGCTACACCTTC. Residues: CASSWSPTGGDGYTF.

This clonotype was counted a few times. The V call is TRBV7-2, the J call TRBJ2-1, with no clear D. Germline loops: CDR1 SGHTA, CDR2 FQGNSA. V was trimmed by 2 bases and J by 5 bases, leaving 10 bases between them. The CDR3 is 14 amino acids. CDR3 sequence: CASSLTGGNNEQFF. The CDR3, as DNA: TGTGCCAGCAGCTTAACGGGCGGTAACAATGAGCAGTTCTTC. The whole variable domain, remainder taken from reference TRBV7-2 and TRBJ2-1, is GAGVSQSPSNKVTEKGKDVELRCDPISGHTALYWYRQSLGQGLEFLIYFQGNSAPDKSGLPSDRFSAERTGGSVSTLTIQRTQQEDSAVYLCASSLTGGNNEQFFGPGTRLTVL.

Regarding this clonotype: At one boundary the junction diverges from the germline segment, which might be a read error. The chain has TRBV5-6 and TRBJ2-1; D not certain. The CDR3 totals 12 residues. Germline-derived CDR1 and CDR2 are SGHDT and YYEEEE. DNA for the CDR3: TGTGCCAGCATCTTGGTCTCCAATGAGCAGTTCTTC. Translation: CASILVSNEQFF.

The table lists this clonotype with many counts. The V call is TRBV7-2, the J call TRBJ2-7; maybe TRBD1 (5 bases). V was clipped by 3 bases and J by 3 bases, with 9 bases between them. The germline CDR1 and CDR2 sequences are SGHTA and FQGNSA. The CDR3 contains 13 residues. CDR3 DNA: TGTGCCAGCAGCTTTGTCCAGGGCTACGAGCAGTACTTC. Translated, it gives CASSFVQGYEQYF.

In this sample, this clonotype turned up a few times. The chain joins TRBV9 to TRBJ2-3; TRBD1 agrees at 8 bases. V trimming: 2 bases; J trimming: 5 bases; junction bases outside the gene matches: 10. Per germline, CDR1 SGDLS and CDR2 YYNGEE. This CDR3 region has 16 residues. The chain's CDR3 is CASSVGQGSPLDTQYF. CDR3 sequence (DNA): TGTGCCAGCAGCGTCGGACAGGGCTCCCCTTTAGATACGCAGTATTTT.

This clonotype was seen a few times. The CDR3 protein is CSASRQGSRDTQYF. The CDR3 region has the DNA TGCAGTGCTAGCCGACAGGGCAGTCGAGATACGCAGTATTTT. The genes are TRBV20-1 and TRBJ2-3; 7 positions agree with TRBD1. CDR3 size: 14 residues. V dropped 3 bases and J dropped 5; count of bases not matched to a gene: 8. Per germline, CDR1 DFQATT and CDR2 SNEGSKA (reference sequence).

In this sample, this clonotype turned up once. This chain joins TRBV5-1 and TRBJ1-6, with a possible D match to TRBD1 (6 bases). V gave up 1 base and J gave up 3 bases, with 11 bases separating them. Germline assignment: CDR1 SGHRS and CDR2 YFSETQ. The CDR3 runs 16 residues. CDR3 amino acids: CASSLSGARYNSPLHF. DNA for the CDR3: TGCGCCAGCAGCTTGTCAGGGGCTCGCTATAATTCACCCCTCCACTTT.